The 9 T cell receptor beta chains in this list originate from one sample, sequenced in a study of T-cell reconstitution after alpha-beta-depleted transplantation in children. As it was prepared, the TCRbeta library received unique molecular identifiers. TCRdb analysed the PCR reads with MiXCR anew, one entry per CDR3 protein. The table has fewer than 250,000 distinct CDR3 sequences, approximately 15% seen once. Sequenced here: PBMCs, mostly from graft donor cells, sampled 360 days after TCRalphabeta/CD19-depleted stem cell transplant. The receptors shown here come from a male patient under 10 years old who had a stem cell transplant for acute lymphoblastic leukemia, so the T cells may come from the graft donor.

This clonotype was seen a handful of times. The chain uses TRBV12-3 or TRBV12-4 and TRBJ1-3; a weak D match, TRBD1 (6 bases). This CDR3 is built from 16 residues. Trimming removed 4 bases from V and 0 bases from J, with 13 bases in between. The CDR3 coding sequence is TGTGCCAGCAGTTCGGCCAGGGGACTCTCTGGAAACACCATATATTTT. This sequence encodes CASSSARGLSGNTIYF.

This clonotype was counted once. The CDR3 region is CASSLGGTGANEQFF. The CDR3 nucleotides are TGTGCCAGCAGTTTGGGAGGGACGGGGGCCAATGAGCAGTTCTTC. The gene calls are TRBV27 and TRBJ2-1, with D maybe TRBD2 (7 bases). This CDR3 is 15 amino acids long. V dropped 3 bases and J dropped 6 bases, with 15 bases sitting between them. Germline CDR1 reads MNHEY; CDR2 reads SMNVEV (reference sequence).

The rearrangement uses TRBV5-1 and TRBJ2-2; 9 bases match TRBD1. V shed 4 bases, J shed 0 bases, and the junction held 10 bases outside the gene matches. This CDR3 spans 18 amino acids. The germline gives CDR1 SGHRS, CDR2 YFSETQ. The CDR3 loop reads CASSRPQGQGPNTGELFF. The CDR3 bases are TGCGCCAGCAGCCGCCCCCAGGGACAGGGCCCGAACACCGGGGAGCTGTTTTTT.

This clonotype has only a few counts. This sequence joins TRBV5-1 and TRBJ1-6; 9 bases line up with TRBD1. There are 15 residues in the CDR3. Germline CDR1 SGHRS, CDR2 YFSETQ. The junction had 2 bases not matched to a gene; V was cut back by 1 base and J by 6 bases. The CDR3 nucleotides are TGCGCCAGCAGCTTGAACAGGGGGCGTAATTCACCCCTCCACTTT. This codes for CASSLNRGRNSPLHF.

In this sample, this clonotype turned up a few times. V gene TRBV20-1 combines with J gene TRBJ1-5; D remains unclear. The V end was cut by 3 bases, the J end by 6 bases, with 12 bases between. The germline V gene has CDR1 DFQATT and CDR2 SNEGSKA (reference sequence). CDR3 length equals 13 residues. In DNA, the CDR3 is TGCAGTGCTAGGCCCCACGTGGGTCAGCCCCAGCATTTT. Translation: CSARPHVGQPQHF.

This clonotype has only a few counts. CDR3 in DNA: TGTGCCAGCAGCTTAAATCGGACATTCGCTAATTCACCCCTCCACTTT. Translation gives CASSLNRTFANSPLHF. The chain joins TRBV7-8 to TRBJ1-6, with D possibly matching TRBD1 (5 bases). Trimming removed 2 bases from V and 6 bases from J, with 14 bases in between. The CDR3 runs to 16 residues. Germline loops: CDR1 SGHVS, CDR2 FQNEAQ. Supplemented by reference TRBV7-8 and TRBJ1-6, the full variable domain reads GAGVSQSPRYKVAKRGQDVALRCDPISGHVSLFWYQQALGQGPEFLTYFQNEAQLDKSGLPSDRFFAERPEGSVSTLKIQRTQQEDSAVYLCASSLNRTFANSPLHFGNGTRLTVT.

This clonotype came up a few times. The J gene is TRBJ2-3, the V gene TRBV6-5; unclear D gene. Trimming left V 0 bases short and J 1 base short, with 11 bases between. The germline gives CDR1 MNHEY, CDR2 SVGAGI. There are 16 residues in the CDR3. The DNA for the CDR3 is TGTGCCAGCAGTTACTCTTCAGGAAGGGGCACAGATACGCAGTATTTT. Its translation: CASSYSSGRGTDTQYF.

This clonotype was observed many times. CDR3 nucleotides: TGTGCCAGCAGCCCCATCGGCAGGAACACTGAAGCTTTCTTT. Residues: CASSPIGRNTEAFF. This rearrangement joins TRBV5-6 to TRBJ1-1, with no clear D. CDR3 size: 14 residues. Germline V gene data show CDR1 as SGHDT and CDR2 as YYEEEE. V gave up 4 bases and J gave up 1 base, with 11 bases separating them.

The chain uses TRBV5-1 and TRBJ2-6; D is unclear. In germline, CDR1 is SGHRS, CDR2 YFSETQ. CDR3 length: 16 residues. Trimming left V 0 bases short and J 2 bases short, with 9 bases between. Here the CDR3 reads CASSLATRPGANVLTF. CDR3 bases: TGCGCCAGCAGCTTGGCCACGAGGCCTGGGGCCAACGTCCTGACTTTC.